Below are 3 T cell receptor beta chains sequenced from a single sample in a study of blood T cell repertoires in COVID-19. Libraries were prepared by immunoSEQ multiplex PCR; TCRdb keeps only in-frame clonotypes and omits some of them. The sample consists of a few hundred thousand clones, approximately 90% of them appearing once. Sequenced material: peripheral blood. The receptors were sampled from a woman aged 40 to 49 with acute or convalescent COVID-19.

The CDR3 sequence is CASSRTSGGQETQYF. In DNA, the CDR3 is TGTGCCAGCTCCCGCACTAGCGGGGGGCAAGAGACCCAGTACTTC. V usage is TRBV18 and J usage is TRBJ2-5; TRBD2 aligns across 12 bases. CDR1 is KGHSH and CDR2 is LQKENI in the germline V gene. V shed 6 bases, J shed 2 bases, and the junction held 4 bases outside the gene matches. The CDR3 runs 15 residues.

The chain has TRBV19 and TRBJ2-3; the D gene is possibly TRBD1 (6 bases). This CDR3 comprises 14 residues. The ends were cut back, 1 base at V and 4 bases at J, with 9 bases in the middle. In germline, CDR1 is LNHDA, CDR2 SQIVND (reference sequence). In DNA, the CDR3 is TGTGCCAGTAGTATAGTAGGGGGAGCAGATACGCAGTATTTT. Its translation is CASSIVGGADTQYF.

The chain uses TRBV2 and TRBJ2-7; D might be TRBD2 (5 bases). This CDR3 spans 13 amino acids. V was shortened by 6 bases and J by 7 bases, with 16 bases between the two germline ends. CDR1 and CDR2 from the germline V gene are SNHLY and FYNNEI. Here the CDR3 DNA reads TGTGCCAGCAGCCGAGAGGGCTCGGGTGAGCAGTACGTC. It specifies CASSREGSGEQYV.